This entry lists 12 T cell receptor beta chains sequenced from one sample in a study of human T cells and chemical hapten exposure. As for time point: pre-sensitization, week 0. Treatment described: therapeutic diphenylcyclopropenone sensitization with weekly scalp DPC. TCRdb re-called the RACE reads through MiXCR, storing one row per CDR3 protein. Counted here are approximately 370,000 distinct CDR3 sequences, about 5.4% occurring once; the ten biggest clones make up less than 9%. The sample here was whole blood, taken in connection with sensitization to the hapten diphenylcyclopropenone (DPC). These receptors were collected from a woman younger than 30 with alopecia areata. Some clones in this sample may be carry-over from other donors' samples.

The J gene is TRBJ2-7, the V gene TRBV20-1; no firm D call. The CDR3 spans 18 residues. Germline CDR1 DFQATT, CDR2 SNEGSKA (reference sequence). With 0 bases removed from V and 2 bases from J, the gap between germline ends came to 23 bases. CDR3 bases: TGCAGTGCTAGAGACCTTAACAAGGTCCTAAGGGTAACCTACGAGCAGTACTTC. Residues: CSARDLNKVLRVTYEQYF.

This clonotype was seen only a few times. The J gene is TRBJ2-1, the V gene TRBV27; D call uncertain. Trimming pared 3 bases from V and 8 bases from J, leaving 17 bases between. From germline, CDR1 is MNHEY and CDR2 SMNVEV (reference sequence). The CDR3 covers 15 residues. CDR3 in DNA: TGTGCCAGCAGTTTGGGCGGCTCCAGAGCCGATGAGCAGTTCTTC. It codes for CASSLGGSRADEQFF.

This clonotype was found a few times. J is TRBJ2-5 and V is TRBV7-3; possible D gene TRBD1, 5 bases. This CDR3 is built from 13 residues. V gave up 1 base and J gave up 7 bases, with 10 bases separating them. In germline, CDR1 is SGHTA, CDR2 FQGTGA. The CDR3 protein is CASSLIQGGTQYF. The CDR3 DNA reads TGTGCCAGCAGCTTAATTCAGGGTGGGACCCAGTACTTC.

In the case of this clonotype: Being one base from a much bigger clone, this may be a read error. This rearrangement joins TRBV9 to TRBJ2-3; no clear D gene. Germline V gene data show CDR1 as SGDLS and CDR2 as YYNGEE. CDR3 size: 11 residues. With 2 bases removed from V and 5 bases from J, the gap between germline ends came to 3 bases. The CDR3 loop is CASSVQDTQYF. The DNA of the CDR3 is TGTGCCAGCAGCGTCCAAGATACGCAGTATTTT. Together with reference TRBV9 and TRBJ2-3, the CDR3 gives the full variable domain: DSGVTQTPKHLITATGQRVTLRCSPRSGDLSVYWYQQSLDQGLQFLIQYYNGEERAKGNILERFSAQQFPDLHSELNLSSLELGDSALYFCASSVQDTQYFGPGTRLTVL.

This clonotype was seen many times. V and J are TRBV6-2 or TRBV6-3 and TRBJ2-2; no definite D call. The CDR3 totals 16 residues. Trimming stripped 2 bases from V and 3 bases from J, with 13 bases between. Germline lookup yields CDR1 MNHEY and CDR2 SVGEGT. This chain's CDR3 is CASSYERGRYTGELFF. For the CDR3, the DNA is TGTGCCAGCAGTTACGAGAGAGGCAGGTACACCGGGGAGCTGTTTTTT.

This chain joins TRBV7-2 and TRBJ1-5; D is ambiguous. The V and J ends lost 6 bases and 7 bases respectively, with 19 bases between them. CDR1 and CDR2 from the germline V gene are SGHTA and FQGNSA. The CDR3 runs 15 residues. For the CDR3, the DNA is TGTGCCAGCAGGTCCCTTGGCAGTTGGGGACAGCCCCAGCATTTT. This gives the protein CASRSLGSWGQPQHF.

This clonotype was recorded many times. The V call is TRBV10-3, the J call TRBJ1-1, with 9 positions matching TRBD1. The CDR3 length is 15 residues. Unmatched junction bases numbered 3, after V lost 3 bases and J lost 1 base. Germline-derived CDR1 and CDR2 are ENHRY and SYGVKD. The CDR3 reads CAISDWDRENTEAFF. CDR3 nucleotides: TGTGCCATCAGTGACTGGGACAGGGAGAACACTGAAGCTTTCTTT.

The chain links TRBV11-2 to TRBJ2-3; D possibly corresponds to TRBD1 (7 bases). The CDR3 loop spans 16 amino acids. Trimming removed 5 bases at V and 4 bases at J, with 19 bases between. Germline CDR1 reads SGHAT; CDR2 reads FQNNGV. The DNA of the CDR3 is TGTGCCAGCAGCGGTCAGGGGGGCCAAAGGGCAGATACGCAGTATTTT. Its translation is CASSGQGGQRADTQYF.

This clonotype has a count of ten or more. This CDR3 reads CASSVTGVRNSPLHF. As DNA, the CDR3 is TGTGCCAGCAGCGTGACAGGGGTTCGTAATTCACCCCTCCACTTT. This sequence joins TRBV9 and TRBJ1-6; the match to TRBD1 covers 8 bases. After removal of 2 bases from V and 6 bases from J, the junction contained 4 bases not matched to a gene. From germline, CDR1 is SGDLS and CDR2 YYNGEE. This CDR3 spans 15 amino acids.

The chain is built from TRBV7-9 and TRBJ2-5; D is possibly TRBD1 or TRBD2 (5 bases each). V was pared by 5 bases and J by 2 bases, with 15 bases between. Per germline, CDR1 SEHNR and CDR2 FQNEAQ (reference sequence). The CDR3 consists of 15 residues. CDR3 nucleotide sequence: TGTGCCAGCAGCCCGGGACGCTCGATACAAGAGACCCAGTACTTC. This gives the protein CASSPGRSIQETQYF.

Ten or more counts support this clonotype. The rearrangement joins TRBV11-1 to TRBJ2-5; 7 bases map to TRBD1. Germline V gene data show CDR1 as SGHAT and CDR2 as FQDESV (reference sequence). V gave up 8 bases and J gave up 2 bases; unmatched junction bases: 11. The CDR3 extends over 15 amino acids. CDR3 amino acids: CASSEDGRGQETQYF. CDR3 sequence (DNA): TGTGCCAGCTCCGAGGACGGCAGGGGGCAAGAGACCCAGTACTTC.

This clonotype was seen a handful of times. The chain carries TRBV20-1 and TRBJ1-5; D ambiguous. The CDR3 totals 15 residues. V was cut by 0 bases and J by 0 bases, with 9 bases left in between. Germline CDR1 is DFQATT and CDR2 is SNEGSKA (reference sequence). For the CDR3, the DNA is TGCAGTGCTAGAGACTCCCGTCATAGCAATCAGCCCCAGCATTTT. As protein: CSARDSRHSNQPQHF.